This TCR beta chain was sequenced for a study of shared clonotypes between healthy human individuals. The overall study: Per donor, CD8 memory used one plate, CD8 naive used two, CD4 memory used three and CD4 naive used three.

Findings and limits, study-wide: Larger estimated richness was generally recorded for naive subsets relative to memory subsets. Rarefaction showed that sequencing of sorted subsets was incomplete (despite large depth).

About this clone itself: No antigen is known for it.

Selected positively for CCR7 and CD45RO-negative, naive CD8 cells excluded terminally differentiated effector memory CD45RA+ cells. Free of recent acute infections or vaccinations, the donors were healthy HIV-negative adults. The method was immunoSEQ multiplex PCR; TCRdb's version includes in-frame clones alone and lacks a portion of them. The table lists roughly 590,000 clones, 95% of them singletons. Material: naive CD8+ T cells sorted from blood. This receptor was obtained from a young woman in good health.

Written as DNA, the CDR3 is TGTGCCAGCAGCTTACACGGGCCCCATCAGCCCCAGCATTTT. Translating it yields CASSLHGPHQPQHF. V gene TRBV7-9 combines with J gene TRBJ1-5; D remains unclear. V was shortened by 2 bases and J by 5 bases, with 10 bases between the two germline ends. The CDR3 runs to 14 residues. Germline-derived CDR1 and CDR2 are SEHNR and FQNEAQ (reference sequence).